The rows below give T cell receptor beta chains drawn from one sample of a study of blood T cell repertoires in COVID-19. Clones were sequenced by immunoSEQ multiplex PCR, and TCRdb holds only the in-frame ones, with some missing. The sample includes over 140,000 clones, around 78% of them seen just once. The sequencing sample was made of peripheral blood. The source of these receptors is a woman aged 80 or older with active or convalescent COVID-19. CDR3s include the opening cysteine and the closing phenylalanine or tryptophan. The D gene is left open where the match is weak. Size values are once, few and many counts, or a class for expanded clones, and some rows have none.

TRBV28	.	TRBJ2-1	TRBD2	TGTGCCAGCAGTCCCCTCGGTAGCGGGGGGGCCAATGAGCAGTTCTTC	CASSPLGSGGANEQFF
TRBV19	.	TRBJ1-2	.	TGTGCCAGTAGTTTCCTAGGGGGGGCTAACTATGGCTACACCTTC	CASSFLGGANYGYTF
TRBV19	.	TRBJ2-3	TRBD2	TGTGCCAGTAGCTTAGCGGGGCGAAGCACAGATACGCAGTATTTT	CASSLAGRSTDTQYF
TRBV7-2	.	TRBJ1-6	TRBD1	TGTGCCAGCAGCTTAAGGGGGCCGCAGGCGAGTTCACCCCTCCACTTT	CASSLRGPQASSPLHF
TRBV11-2	once	TRBJ2-2	.	TGTGCCAGCAGCTTATTTAGCGCCGGGGAGCTGTTTTTT	CASSLFSAGELFF
TRBV10-3	.	TRBJ1-2	.	TGTGCCATCAGGAACGACAGGTTAACGACTAACTATGGCTACACCTTC	CAIRNDRLTTNYGYTF
TRBV6-5	few	TRBJ2-2	.	TGTGCCAGCAGTTACCGAACTACCGGGGAGCTGTTTTTT	CASSYRTTGELFF
TRBV27	once	TRBJ2-7	.	TGTGCCAGCTCCCGGTACAGGGCAACCTACGAGCAGTACTTC	CASSRYRATYEQYF
TRBV7-9	few	TRBJ2-7	.	TGTGCCAGCAGCTTAAGCGAAGTCTCCTACGAGCAGTACTTC	CASSLSEVSYEQYF
TRBV4-3	.	TRBJ1-2	.	TGCGCCAGCAGCCAAGATATACAGGGTCTCTATGGCTACACCTTC	CASSQDIQGLYGYTF
TRBV5-1	once	TRBJ2-3	TRBD1	TGCGCCAGCAGCTTGGGCGACAGGGGAGATACGCAGTATTTT	CASSLGDRGDTQYF
TRBV6-5	few	TRBJ1-2	.	TGTGCCAGCAGTTCCTGGACAGCAACGACCAACTATGGCTACACCTTC	CASSSWTATTNYGYTF
TRBV7-2	few	TRBJ2-3	.	TGTGCCAGCAGCTTGGTCGCCCCAACTTTATCTAATACGCAGTATTTT	CASSLVAPTLSNTQYF
TRBV6-5	once	TRBJ2-3	TRBD2	TGTGCCAGCCACACTAGCGGGGGGGCCAGGAATACGCAGTATTTT	CASHTSGGARNTQYF
TRBV18	.	TRBJ1-2	.	TGTGCCAGCTCACCACGGACTGATGGGCGCTACACCTTC	CASSPRTDGRYTF
TRBV6-2/TRBV6-3	.	TRBJ2-7	.	TGTGCCAGCAGTAGTAGCGGACTGTCCTACGAGCAGTACTTC	CASSSSGLSYEQYF
TRBV18	.	TRBJ1-4	.	TGTGCCAGCTCACCCGACAGGCCACAACTTGGAGGACTGTTTTTT	CASSPDRPQLGGLFF
TRBV18	.	TRBJ1-1	.	TGTGCCAGCTCCCAAAACCTCGCAGGGAAGGACACTGAAGCTTTCTTT	CASSQNLAGKDTEAFF
TRBV2	.	TRBJ1-2	.	TGTGCCAGCATCCAGGCTAACTATGGCTACACCTTC	CASIQANYGYTF
TRBV11-2	.	TRBJ2-7	.	TGTGCCAGCAGAACCCAGGCAGGGAAGGCGGAGGAGCAGTACTTC	CASRTQAGKAEEQYF
TRBV5-1	.	TRBJ1-6	.	TGCGCCAGCAGCTTGGGGAGAGATAATTCACCCCTCCACTTT	CASSLGRDNSPLHF
TRBV18	.	TRBJ1-2	.	TGTGCCAGCTCACCAACCACCAGGGGTGATGGCTACACCTTC	CASSPTTRGDGYTF
TRBV5-1	.	TRBJ1-4	.	TGCGCCAGCAGCTTATCTCCAGGGGAAAGAGAAAAACTGTTTTTT	CASSLSPGEREKLFF
TRBV5-6	.	TRBJ2-7	.	TGTGCCAGCAGCTCAACTACAACTAACGAGCAGTACTTC	CASSSTTTNEQYF
TRBV7-2	.	TRBJ1-4	TRBD1	TGTGCCAGCAGCTCCCACCGGAATCCACAGGGGGCGCGTTACGAAAAACTGTTTTTT	CASSSHRNPQGARYEKLFF
TRBV18	.	TRBJ1-2	TRBD1	TGTGCCAGCTCACCCTTCGCCCCGGGACAGGATAACTATGGCTACACCTTC	CASSPFAPGQDNYGYTF
TRBV6-2/TRBV6-3	.	TRBJ1-5	.	TGTGCCAGCAGCCCACAGGCCATAGGACGTAGCAATCAGCCCCAGCATTTT	CASSPQAIGRSNQPQHF
TRBV19	.	TRBJ2-6	.	TGTGCCAGTAGTACTTCAGTCATTGGGGCCAACGTCCTGACTTTC	CASSTSVIGANVLTF
TRBV2	.	TRBJ2-5	.	TGTGCCAGCAACCGGTGGGGGACTCGGGAGACCCAGTACTTC	CASNRWGTRETQYF